This T cell receptor (beta chain) is from a study of cytomegalovirus exposure and HLA in healthy donors (TCRdb year 2017). Study-wide context: A later analysis indicated that the roughly 130 validation repertoires were generated on the platform also employed for the 600 to 750 repertoires of the first cohort. The study was designed to test whether signatures of past pathogen exposure could be identified by cataloging public T cell receptors. Besides the first cohort of about 730 subjects, a separate validation cohort made up of roughly 120 different subjects was used. To predict cytomegalovirus infection status, the study combined high-throughput TCR immunosequencing, statistical association of individual TCRs with disease status, and machine learning. Overall study results and their limits: In vitro tests confirmed that three of the cytomegalovirus-associated TCR beta chains recognize cytomegalovirus antigens. Subsequent analysis determined that TCRs grouped into clusters in the first cohort also showed a tendency toward co-occurrence across the approximately 120 validation repertoires, and 85% to 95% of cluster scores exceeded 0. According to the authors, the approach could potentially be generalized to other disease states and immunological phenotypes. The classifier was reported to diagnose cytomegalovirus status with high specificity and sensitivity in both the original and validation cohorts. Most TCR sequences were observed very rarely across donors, whereas some public TCRs were present in many individuals. A later analysis had no HLA typing for the validation cohort, so co-occurrence there was scored across all 130 or so repertoires. The study listed 150 to 200 TCR beta chains as associated with cytomegalovirus.

The library was generated by the immunoSEQ multiplex PCR assay. In the paper's pipeline: A statistical classification framework was developed to diagnose cytomegalovirus status using the catalog of TCR beta chain sequences. Imported from immuneACCESS, the table was reduced by TCRdb to in-frame sequences with V and J called. These copies leave out some clones; in studies compared against another copy, an unresolved V gene accounts for under half, and the cause of the remainder is not known. V, J and clone size are taken as reported in that table, and D and trimming were inferred from the DNA itself. Within this sample are fewer than 250,000 clones, with 75% to 90% of them counted one time only. The leading ten clones occupy roughly 13% of the sample. Turning to this clone: Its target antigen remains unknown. No qualities accompany the bases; no much larger clone lies one base away.

Separate from the approximately 730-subject first cohort, the validation cohort of roughly 120 subjects was the group to which the donors belonged. From the cysteine through the phenylalanine, the CDR3 covers 11 amino acids. The only DNA kept is the CDR3, 33 bases in frame from the first base. The junction shows trimming of 1 base on V and 11 bases on J, plus 6 bases between the germline ends. The CDR1 and CDR2 encoded by the germline V gene are SGHTA and FQGTGA. The sequence was obtained from a woman in her thirties in good health and CMV-seropositive. The V gene is TRBV7-3 and the J gene is TRBJ2-1; the D gene lacks a confident call. The sequenced sample was PBMCs. In nucleotides, the sequence is TGTGCCAGCAGCTTAAAGGGAAAGCAGTTCTTC. Translated, it reads CASSLKGKQFF.